The clone carrying this TCR beta chain was picked up one time. In the source study's methods: Reference gene primer amplification gave nucleated cell count estimates. Sequenced by immunoSEQ multiplex PCR; TCRdb stores in-frame clones only, minus some. V and J calls and clone size come straight from that table; D and trimming were deduced from the DNA. The sample lists 140,000 to 150,000 clones, around four fifths occurring once. The data originate from a study of blood T cell repertoires in COVID-19. Recovered status applied to Cohort 3 donors who had two consecutive negative PCRs. It also applied to those with clearance or with symptom resolution. Sequencing input: PBMCs or T cells enriched from blood (not recorded which). The receptor's source is a woman aged 45 to 65 who had recovered from COVID-19.

For the CDR3, the DNA is TGTGCCAGCAGCTTGGGGGGACAGGGTGGCGAGCAGTACTTC. Translation: CASSLGGQGGEQYF. The V and J genes are TRBV5-4 and TRBJ2-7, with 9 bases lining up with TRBD1. Per the germline V gene, CDR1 is SGHNT and CDR2 is YYREEE (reference sequence). The ends lost 0 bases at V and 6 bases at J; junction bases unmatched: 4. CDR3 length equals 14 residues.